Given below is one TCR beta chain in context. Its cognate antigen is unknown. This sample is drawn from a study of lymphopenia after photon versus proton radiotherapy. Study observations and caveats: Relative stability marked proton patients; photon patients lost diversity and naive cells. Oligoclonal CD8+ Temra expansion after nadir drove photon patients' diversity drop.

Data came from immunoSEQ multiplex PCR; TCRdb stores just in-frame clones and leaves some out. The data hold 65,000 to 85,000 clones, with around 93% observed a single time. V lost 4 bases, J lost 2 bases, and 17 bases lay in between. Germline assignment: CDR1 SNHLY and CDR2 FYNNEI. CDR3 length: 16 amino acids. The specimen comprised peripheral blood, sampled from a patient treated with photon-based radiotherapy. The chain recombines TRBV2 with TRBJ2-5, with TRBD1 as a possible D gene (6 bases). This TCR was recovered from a woman aged 35 to 49 with cholangiocarcinoma. The CDR3 region has the DNA TGTGCCAGCAGTGTTAAGGTCAGGGGCGATCAAGAGACCCAGTACTTC. This encodes CASSVKVRGDQETQYF.